The 24 T cell receptor beta chains reported below all come from one sample, sequenced in a study of CD8+ T cells in alopecia areata. The authors extracted RNA and reverse transcribed it into cDNA as the sequencing template. Using immunoSEQ multiplex PCR, the repertoire was profiled, and TCRdb retains in-frame clones only, with some absent. Altogether over 110,000 clones are present, approximately 50% being singletons, with the ten largest covering 0.95% to 1%. This specimen consisted of CD4+ T cells sorted from blood, obtained at week 0. These receptors came from a human donor with alopecia areata.

This clone turned up a few times. The chain employs TRBV27 and TRBJ2-6, with D possibly being TRBD2 (5 bases). V dropped 9 bases and J dropped 2 bases, with 8 bases sitting between them. Germline assignment: CDR1 MNHEY and CDR2 SMNVEV (reference sequence). The CDR3 contains 13 residues. CDR3 bases: TGTGCCAGTCGGGGAGCTGGGGCCAACGTCCTGACTTTC. This gives the protein CASRGAGANVLTF. Complete variable domain (other parts from reference TRBV27 and TRBJ2-6): EAQVTQNPRYLITVTGKKLTVTCSQNMNHEYMSWYRQDPGLGLRQIYYSMNVEVTDKGDVPEGYKVSRKEKRNFPLILESPSPNQTSLYFCASRGAGANVLTFGAGSRLTVL.

The chain combines TRBV9 with TRBJ2-3, with D unclear. CDR3 length: 13 amino acids. The V end lost 3 bases, the J end lost 4 bases, and 9 bases lay between the germline ends. CDR1 and CDR2 (germline): SGDLS, YYNGEE. The CDR3 nucleotides are TGTGCCAGCAGCGCCGCTCATGCAGATACGCAGTATTTT. This codes for CASSAAHADTQYF.

J is TRBJ2-7 and V is TRBV29-1; D is possibly TRBD1 or TRBD2 (5 bases each). The CDR3 totals 14 residues. V was shortened by 3 bases and J by 6 bases, with 18 bases between the two germline ends. Per the germline V gene, CDR1 is SQVTM and CDR2 is ANQGSEA. Here the CDR3 DNA reads TGCAGCGTTGAGGTTTCTGGGGGTTTCTCCGAGCAGTACTTC. Its translation is CSVEVSGGFSEQYF.

The rearrangement joins TRBV10-3 to TRBJ1-1; 10 bases are a match to TRBD1. Unmatched junction bases numbered 6, after V lost 4 bases and J lost 7 bases. Germline-derived CDR1 and CDR2 are ENHRY and SYGVKD. This CDR3 has 14 amino acids. This chain's CDR3 is CAISGGTGDREAFF. The CDR3, as DNA: TGTGCCATCAGTGGCGGGACAGGGGATCGTGAAGCTTTCTTT.

V usage is TRBV7-9 and J usage is TRBJ1-5, with D possibly matching TRBD1 (6 bases). The germline V and J ends were trimmed by 7 bases and 4 bases, with 23 bases remaining between them. From germline, CDR1 is SEHNR and CDR2 FQNEAQ (reference sequence). CDR3 length: 17 amino acids. The CDR3 here is CASNEIIQGEANQPQHF. CDR3 DNA sequence: TGTGCCAGCAACGAAATTATACAGGGCGAGGCGAATCAGCCCCAGCATTTT.

In the case of this clone: This specimen includes other DNA sequences encoding the same CDR3. The chain carries TRBV7-2 and TRBJ2-7; D remains ambiguous. Trimming took 5 bases from V and 0 from J, leaving 5 bases between them. Germline V CDR1 and CDR2: SGHTA, FQGNSA. The CDR3 contains 12 residues. The DNA of the CDR3 is TGTGCCAGCAGCCTTAGCTCCTACGAGCAGTACTTC. Encoded protein: CASSLSSYEQYF.

The CDR3 region has the DNA TGTGCCAGCAGCTTTCGGAGCCCCAACATTCAGTACTTC. Translated: CASSFRSPNIQYF. The chain joins TRBV7-9 to TRBJ2-4; no reliable D call. The germline V gene has CDR1 SEHNR and CDR2 FQNEAQ (reference sequence). The CDR3 extends over 13 amino acids. Between the trimmed V and J ends, which lost 3 bases and 7 bases, there was a span of 10 bases.

J is TRBJ2-2 and V is TRBV7-9; the D is unclear. Germline V gene lookup returns CDR1 SEHNR and CDR2 FQNEAQ (reference sequence). This CDR3 region has 15 residues. Trimming left V 1 base short and J 0 bases short, with 6 bases between. This CDR3 is CASSLDSTNTGELFF. CDR3 nucleotide sequence: TGTGCCAGCAGCTTAGACTCGACGAACACCGGGGAGCTGTTTTTT.

CDR3 loop: CASSQETGVLGKLFF. CDR3 in DNA: TGTGCCAGCAGCCAAGAAACAGGGGTTCTGGGGAAACTGTTTTTT. The chain couples TRBV4-2 to TRBJ1-4; the match to TRBD1 covers 7 bases. Germline CDR1 LGHNA, CDR2 YNFKEQ. The CDR3 totals 15 residues. V shed 0 bases, J shed 11 bases, and the junction held 9 bases outside the gene matches.

The chain couples TRBV19 to TRBJ2-7; 11 bases agree with TRBD2. With 4 bases clipped from V and 2 bases from J, the junction kept 7 bases outside the gene matches. Germline-derived CDR1 and CDR2 are LNHDA and SQIVND (reference sequence). This CDR3 region has 16 residues. CDR3 bases: TGTGCCAGTAGTACCGGAGGGACTAGCGGAACCTACGAGCAGTACTTC. Protein: CASSTGGTSGTYEQYF.

The rearrangement joins TRBV29-1 to TRBJ1-1; maybe TRBD1 (6 bases). Germline assignment: CDR1 SQVTM and CDR2 ANQGSEA. Trimming left V 1 base short and J 10 bases short, with 16 bases between. The CDR3 runs 13 residues. The CDR3 is CSVEGTEGWGAFF. DNA for the CDR3: TGCAGCGTTGAAGGGACAGAAGGGTGGGGAGCTTTCTTT. Together with reference TRBV29-1 and TRBJ1-1, the CDR3 gives the full variable domain: SAVISQKPSRDICQRGTSLTIQCQVDSQVTMMFWYRQQPGQSLTLIATANQGSEATYESGFVIDKFPISRPNLTFSTLTVSNMSPEDSSIYLCSVEGTEGWGAFFGQGTRLTVV.

This clone was observed a handful of times. The CDR3 loop is CASSLLGHYPQPQHF. In nucleotides, the CDR3 is TGTGCCAGCAGTTTACTAGGGCACTACCCCCAGCCCCAGCATTTT. The gene calls are TRBV28 and TRBJ1-5, with no clear D. CDR3 length: 15 residues. CDR1 is MDHEN, CDR2 SYDVKM, per germline. Trimming took off 2 bases at V and 7 bases at J, with 15 bases between the two ends.

The V gene is TRBV11-1, the J gene TRBJ2-7; TRBD2 matches at 13 bases. The germline V gene encodes CDR1 SGHAT and CDR2 FQDESV (reference sequence). J gave up 1 base and V 5 bases, and 2 bases lay outside the gene matches. CDR3 length equals 15 residues. CDR3 amino acids: CASSLLAGGSYEQYF. CDR3 DNA: TGTGCCAGCAGCCTACTAGCGGGAGGGTCCTACGAGCAGTACTTC.

The J gene is TRBJ2-7, the V gene TRBV5-1; D is undetermined. This CDR3 is 12 amino acids long. The V end was cut by 3 bases, the J end by 3 bases, with 7 bases between. In germline, CDR1 is SGHRS, CDR2 YFSETQ. The CDR3 DNA sequence: TGCGCCAGCAGCTCGCACAACTACGAGCAGTACTTC. This gives the protein CASSSHNYEQYF.

This clone was found a few times. The gene calls are TRBV5-1 and TRBJ2-1; TRBD2 might be the D (6 bases). V lost 3 bases and J 8 bases, leaving 15 bases between the germline ends. Germline values: CDR1 SGHRS, CDR2 YFSETQ. The CDR3 runs 14 residues. The CDR3: CASSWGDASHEQFF. The CDR3 DNA is TGCGCCAGCAGCTGGGGGGACGCGAGCCATGAGCAGTTCTTC.

V is TRBV5-4 and J is TRBJ2-3; 10 bases are shared with TRBD2. The CDR3 length is 19 residues. Germline V lookup: CDR1 SGHNT, CDR2 YYREEE (reference sequence). Trimming took 0 bases from V and 3 from J; bases not matched to a gene: 13. The CDR3 region has the DNA TGTGCCAGCAGCTTGGGTCCGGGACTAGCGTCTCAGGGGACAGATACGCAGTATTTT. As protein: CASSLGPGLASQGTDTQYF.

This sequence joins TRBV5-1 and TRBJ2-7, with TRBD2 identical over 7 bases. CDR3 length: 15 residues. Looked up from germline, CDR1 is SGHRS and CDR2 is YFSETQ. Trimming took 4 bases from V and 4 from J; bases not matched to a gene: 11. Written as DNA, the CDR3 is TGCGCCAGCAGCCCCGTGGCGGGAGCCGGGTACGAGCAGTACTTC. It yields the protein CASSPVAGAGYEQYF.

The chain is built from TRBV2 and TRBJ2-1, with 11 bases matching TRBD2. V shed 5 bases and J 4 bases; nucleotides not matched to a gene: 7. The germline CDR1 and CDR2 sequences are SNHLY and FYNNEI. There are 16 residues in the CDR3. The chain's CDR3 is CASSHPGLAVYNEQFF. The CDR3 nucleotides are TGTGCCAGCAGTCATCCGGGACTAGCGGTTTACAATGAGCAGTTCTTC.

This clone occurred many times. This chain joins TRBV7-3 and TRBJ2-5; weak D call: TRBD1 (6 bases). The CDR3 runs to 13 residues. Per germline, CDR1 SGHTA and CDR2 FQGTGA. V dropped 2 bases and J dropped 3 bases, with 7 bases sitting between them. In DNA, the CDR3 is TGTGCCAGCAGCTTACAGGGGAAAGAGACCCAGTACTTC. It translates to CASSLQGKETQYF.

The genes are TRBV4-1 and TRBJ2-1; D unresolved. Germline V gene data show CDR1 as MGHRA and CDR2 as YSYEKL. V gave up 0 bases and J gave up 12 bases, with 12 bases separating them. The CDR3 totals 13 residues. The CDR3 is CASSQDLSLGQFF. CDR3 in DNA: TGCGCCAGCAGCCAAGATCTGTCCCTGGGGCAGTTCTTC.

The chain uses TRBV7-2 and TRBJ2-2; 7 bases map to TRBD2. J gave up 3 bases and V 5 bases, and 9 bases lay outside the gene matches. This CDR3 comprises 16 residues. Germline V gene data show CDR1 as SGHTA and CDR2 as FQGNSA. The CDR3 DNA reads TGTGCCAGCAGCCCCCCAGAGGGACTACACACCGGGGAGCTGTTTTTT. It codes for CASSPPEGLHTGELFF. Based on the CDR3 plus reference TRBV7-2 and TRBJ2-2, the full variable domain is GAGVSQSPSNKVTEKGKDVELRCDPISGHTALYWYRQSLGQGLEFLIYFQGNSAPDKSGLPSDRFSAERTGGSVSTLTIQRTQQEDSAVYLCASSPPEGLHTGELFFGEGSRLTVL.

The chain joins TRBV7-9 to TRBJ1-2, with D possibly being TRBD1 (6 bases). Germline loops: CDR1 SEHNR, CDR2 FQNEAQ (reference sequence). This CDR3 comprises 14 residues. With 6 bases removed from V and 2 bases from J, the gap between germline ends came to 13 bases. The CDR3, as DNA: TGTGCCAGCAGATCAGGGGAAGGCAACTATGGCTACACCTTC. It is translated as CASRSGEGNYGYTF.

This sequence joins TRBV18 and TRBJ1-5; perhaps TRBD1 as D (5 bases). The V and J ends lost 6 bases and 7 bases respectively, with 19 bases between them. CDR3 length: 15 residues. Germline V lookup: CDR1 KGHSH, CDR2 LQKENI. The CDR3, as DNA: TGTGCCAGCTCCCCCGGGGCCCTTGGGGAACAGCCCCAGCATTTT. This translates into CASSPGALGEQPQHF. The variable domain in full, with the rest retrieved from reference TRBV18 and TRBJ1-5, is NAGVMQNPRHLVRRRGQEARLRCSPMKGHSHVYWYRQLPEEGLKFMVYLQKENIIDESGMPKERFSAEFPKEGPSILRIQQVVRGDSAAYFCASSPGALGEQPQHFGDGTRLSIL.

The chain couples TRBV7-9 to TRBJ1-2, with no clear D. V was trimmed by 7 bases and J by 6 bases, leaving 12 bases between them. The CDR3 is made up of 12 amino acids. In germline, CDR1 is SEHNR, CDR2 FQNEAQ (reference sequence). In DNA, the CDR3 is TGTGCCAGCACCTCCGGTGTGGATGGCTACACCTTC. Amino acid sequence: CASTSGVDGYTF.